This TCR beta chain was retrieved from a study of CD8+ T cells in alopecia areata. This clone was found once. cDNA reverse transcribed from extracted RNA served as the sequencing template. Only in-frame clones appear in the TCRdb table, and some are missing; sequencing was by immunoSEQ multiplex PCR. The sample records about 130,000 clones, roughly 54% being singletons. The CDR3 consists of 19 residues. Germline CDR1 SGHAT, CDR2 FQNNGV. The trim removed 1 base at V and 6 bases at J, leaving 15 bases unmatched. The V call is TRBV11-2, the J call TRBJ2-1; 10 nucleotides align to TRBD1. The TCR sequence derives from a human donor with alopecia areata. The material sequenced was CD4+ T cells sorted from blood, taken at week 0. CDR3 loop: CASSLGRLLRDRGTNEQFF. CDR3 in DNA: TGTGCCAGCAGCTTAGGGAGGCTCTTACGGGACAGGGGCACCAATGAGCAGTTCTTC.